This TCR beta chain was identified in a study of T cell responses to AZD1222 COVID-19 vaccine. The protocol was immunoSEQ multiplex PCR, while the TCRdb copy is restricted to in-frame clones and leaves out a portion. Here the sample spans around 140,000 clones, approximately 94% being singletons. The origin of this receptor is an adult in good health. Sequencing used peripheral blood, obtained on day 0 of AZD1222 vaccination.

CDR3 coding DNA: TGTGCCAGCAGCCCCACTGGGCCCCAAGATACGCAGTATTTT. It encodes CASSPTGPQDTQYF. The genes are TRBV6-1 and TRBJ2-3; D ambiguous. CDR3 size: 14 residues. V lost 6 bases and J 5 bases, leaving 15 bases between the germline ends. Per germline, CDR1 MNHNS and CDR2 SASEGT.